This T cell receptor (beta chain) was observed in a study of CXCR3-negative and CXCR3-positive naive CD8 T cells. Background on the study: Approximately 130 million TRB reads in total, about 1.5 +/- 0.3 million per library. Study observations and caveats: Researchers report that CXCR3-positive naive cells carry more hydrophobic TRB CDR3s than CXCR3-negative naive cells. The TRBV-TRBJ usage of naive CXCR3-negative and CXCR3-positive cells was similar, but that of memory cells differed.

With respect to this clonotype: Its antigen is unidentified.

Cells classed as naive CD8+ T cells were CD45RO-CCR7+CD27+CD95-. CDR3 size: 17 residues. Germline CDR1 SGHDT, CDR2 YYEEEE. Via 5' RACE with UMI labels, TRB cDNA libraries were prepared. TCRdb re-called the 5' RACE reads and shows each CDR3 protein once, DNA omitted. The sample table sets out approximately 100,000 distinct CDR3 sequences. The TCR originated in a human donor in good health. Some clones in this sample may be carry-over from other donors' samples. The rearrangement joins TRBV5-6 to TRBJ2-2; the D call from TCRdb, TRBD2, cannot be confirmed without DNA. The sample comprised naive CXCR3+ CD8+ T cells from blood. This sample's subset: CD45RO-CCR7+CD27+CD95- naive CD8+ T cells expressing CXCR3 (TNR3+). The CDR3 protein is CASSIGTSGWNTGELFF.